This T cell receptor (beta chain) derives from a study of CD4 T cells in relation to SARS-CoV-2 and coronaviruses. Points from the study as a whole: According to naive versus memory sequencing, detected responses are memory recall, not newly primed. Monoreactive clones expanded significantly more to SARS-CoV-2 than crossreactive clones did.

Worth noting for this clone: The antigen remains unidentified.

Only in-frame clones appear in the TCRdb table, and some are missing; sequencing was by immunoSEQ multiplex PCR. Among about 59,000 clones listed, roughly 89% were seen once. The germline V and J ends were trimmed by 2 bases and 12 bases, with 12 bases remaining between them. The CDR3 has 12 amino acids. Before the COVID-19 pandemic, during about 2011-2018, CD4+ T cells were taken from unexposed donors. This sequence originates from a human donor in good health. The chain has TRBV12-3 or TRBV12-4 and TRBJ2-3; D is undetermined. The sample was memory CD4+ T cells from PBMCs. The DNA for the CDR3 is TGTGCCAGCAGTTTAAGGTACAGCTCCCAGTATTTT. It codes for CASSLRYSSQYF.